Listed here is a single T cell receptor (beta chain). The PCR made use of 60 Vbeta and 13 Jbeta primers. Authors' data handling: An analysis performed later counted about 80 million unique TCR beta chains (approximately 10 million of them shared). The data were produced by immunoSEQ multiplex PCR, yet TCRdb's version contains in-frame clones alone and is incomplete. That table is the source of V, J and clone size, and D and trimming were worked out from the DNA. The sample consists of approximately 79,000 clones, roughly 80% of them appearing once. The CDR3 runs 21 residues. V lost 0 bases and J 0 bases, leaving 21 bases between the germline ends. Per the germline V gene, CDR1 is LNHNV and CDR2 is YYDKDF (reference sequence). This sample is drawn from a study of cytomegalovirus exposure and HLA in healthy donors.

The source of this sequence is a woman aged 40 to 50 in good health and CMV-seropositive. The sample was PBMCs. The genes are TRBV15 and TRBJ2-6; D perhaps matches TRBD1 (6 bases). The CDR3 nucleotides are TGTGCCACCAGCAGAGATCTAAGCGAAGACAGGCCATTCTCTGGGGCCAACGTCCTGACTTTC. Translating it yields CATSRDLSEDRPFSGANVLTF.